This T cell receptor beta chain stems from a study of T cell clones after liver transplantation (dated by TCRdb to between 2019 and 2020). The study in broad terms: The samples were obtained from ITN030ST, a randomized trial that attempted immunosuppression withdrawal within 2 years after liver transplantation. Donor-reactive T cell clones were identified by TCRbeta sequencing after a pre-transplant mixed lymphocyte reaction and then tracked in post-transplant blood. Until randomization at 12-24 months post-transplant, subjects were given standard immunosuppression, with no induction therapy. Of the eight recipients, a few were HCV-positive, while the remaining recipients had been transplanted for non-autoimmune, non-viral indications. As an antigen-independent comparator for the donor-reactive sequences, third party-reactive TCRbeta sequences from pre-transplant MLRs were identified as well. The studied cohort comprised 8 liver transplant recipients, 3 classified as tolerant and 5 as non-tolerant. Blood samples were collected pre-transplant, pre-randomization before withdrawal, and post-randomization after either full withdrawal or failed withdrawal. To count as tolerant, a recipient had to stay completely off immunosuppression for at least one year without liver enzymes climbing beyond twice the upper limit of normal.

Unstimulated PBMCs, after thawing, were stained for CD3, CD4 and CD8 and then FACS-sorted into CD3+CD4+ and CD3+CD8+ populations. All 8 studied subjects were randomized to immunosuppression withdrawal. The Qiagen DNeasy Blood and Tissue Kit was used for genomic DNA isolation. Results and caveats for the whole study, not just this receptor: Because of small, heterogeneous patient numbers and non-standardized post-transplant time points, the conclusions were only preliminary. In two subjects, low numbers of available donor cells limited the measurable donor-reactive repertoire. Donor-reactive sequences declined more than third party-reactive ones, suggesting partial antigen-specific deletion unrelated to withdrawal success. In most of the 8 subjects, regardless of tolerance or HCV status, circulating donor-reactive CD4 TCRbeta sequences dropped significantly post-transplant. Since no allograft tissue specimens were available, donor-reactive T cells may have migrated into the graft instead of being deleted. When repertoire turnover was taken into account, detection of donor-reactive sequences was significantly reduced in 7 of 8 subjects for CD4 and in 8 of 8 subjects for CD8.

A remark on this clone: Its antigen remains undetermined. The sample holds no much larger clone one base away, and base qualities are not on file.

High-throughput TCRbeta CDR3 sequencing of frozen genomic DNA was performed by immunoSEQ, with PCR amplification, mapping, bias correction and internal controls included. The study's processing was this. Only productive rearrangements were retained, and each unique TCRbeta sequence was defined by its CDR3 nucleotide sequence together with its V and J gene. For a sequence to be called donor-reactive, it needed a frequency of at least 0.01% and at least 5-fold expansion in CFSE-low cells compared with unstimulated pre-transplant cells. To ensure at least 90% detection power, minimum frequency thresholds were set for each subject based on that subject's lowest-template unstimulated sample. Jensen-Shannon divergence between the top 1000 TCRbeta sequences post-transplant and pre-transplant was used to measure repertoire turnover. Changes in detection of donor-reactive sequences were tested with two-sided Fisher's exact tests. The clones in this table, taken by TCRdb from immuneACCESS, are in-frame only. Not every clone is retained; where verified, under half of the shortfall comes from an unresolved V gene, and the cause of the rest is unknown. That table supplies the V and J calls and clone size; D and trimming were determined from the DNA. Counted in this sample were around 18,000 clones; approximately 90% of them appeared once. 10% to 15% of the sample lies in the top ten.

Looking up the germline V gene yields CDR1 SGHRS and CDR2 YFSETQ. From V the trimming removes 5 bases and from J it removes 3 bases, while the gene matches leave 5 bases of the junction unaccounted for. Including the terminal cysteine and phenylalanine, the CDR3 comprises 13 residues. Solely the CDR3 DNA is kept, with 39 bases framed from the first base. This TCR came from a human patient who received a liver transplant. Some T cells may derive from the graft donor when a transplant has been performed. The input for sequencing was CD8+ T cells from blood, taken 45 to 46 months after liver transplant. Here the chain combines TRBV5-1 and TRBJ2-7; 7 middle bases align to TRBD1. The DNA reads as follows: TGCGCCAGCAGACGGGACAGCGACTACGAGCAGTACTTC. Its translation reads: CASRRDSDYEQYF.